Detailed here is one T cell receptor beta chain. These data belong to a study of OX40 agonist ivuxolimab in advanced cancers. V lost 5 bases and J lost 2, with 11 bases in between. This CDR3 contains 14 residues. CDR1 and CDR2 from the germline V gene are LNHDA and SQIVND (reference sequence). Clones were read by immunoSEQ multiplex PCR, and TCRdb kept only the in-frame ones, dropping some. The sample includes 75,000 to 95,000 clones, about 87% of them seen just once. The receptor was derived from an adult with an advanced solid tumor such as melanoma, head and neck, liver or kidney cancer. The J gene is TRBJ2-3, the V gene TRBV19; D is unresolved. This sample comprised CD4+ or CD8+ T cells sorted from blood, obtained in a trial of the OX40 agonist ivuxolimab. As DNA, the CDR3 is TGTGCCAGTAGTCTCGGCGGTCTCACAGATACGCAGTATTTT. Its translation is CASSLGGLTDTQYF.